Below are 23 T cell receptor beta chains sequenced from a single sample in a study of human T cells and chemical hapten exposure. TCRdb recomputed calls from the RACE reads with MiXCR, one row per CDR3 protein. The sample has 39,000 or so distinct CDR3 sequences, 3% to 4% seen once; the top ten hold around 26%. As to time point: patch test 1, 2 weeks after DPC sensitization. Specified treatment: therapeutic diphenylcyclopropenone sensitization with weekly scalp DPC. Unfractionated whole blood served as the source for total RNA extraction. The source material was whole blood, sampled in connection with sensitization to the hapten diphenylcyclopropenone (DPC). These receptors were taken from a man aged 45-65 years with alopecia areata. Some clones in this sample may be carry-over from other donors' samples.

The sample holds many counts of this clonotype. V gene TRBV7-2 combines with J gene TRBJ1-2, with a possible D match to TRBD1 (6 bases). V lost 4 bases to trimming and J lost 6 bases, with 15 bases between them. CDR3 length: 14 residues. Looked up from germline, CDR1 is SGHTA and CDR2 is FQGNSA. CDR3 in DNA: TGTGCCAGCAGCTCAGTCCTTTCAGGGGATGGCTACACCTTC. Encoded protein: CASSSVLSGDGYTF.

This clonotype was observed a few times. The chain recombines TRBV6-1 with TRBJ2-4, with D perhaps given as TRBD1 or TRBD2 (5 bases each). The CDR3 length is 14 residues. Germline V gene sequence: CDR1 MNHNS, CDR2 SASEGT. V was cut by 7 bases and J by 8 bases, with 18 bases left in between. This CDR3 reads CASNVRGAEDIQYF. The CDR3 DNA follows: TGTGCCAGCAATGTCCGGGGCGCCGAGGACATTCAGTACTTC.

This clonotype showed up many times. The chain joins TRBV20-1 to TRBJ2-7; 7 nucleotides line up with TRBD2. Losses at the gene ends were 5 bases for V and 3 bases for J; bases not matched to a gene: 13. Germline CDR1 and CDR2: DFQATT and SNEGSKA (reference sequence). The CDR3 totals 15 residues. CDR3 sequence reads: CSALAGGTTLYEQYF. The CDR3 bases are TGCAGTGCTCTCGCCGGGGGGACTACCCTCTACGAGCAGTACTTC.

The sample holds many counts of this clonotype. This chain joins TRBV5-1 and TRBJ2-5; tentative D call: TRBD1 (6 bases). CDR1 and CDR2 from the germline V gene are SGHRS and YFSETQ. The ends were cut back, 3 bases at V and 1 base at J, with 16 bases in the middle. There are 16 residues in the CDR3. This chain's CDR3 is CASSSNTGSLQETQYF. CDR3 nucleotides: TGCGCCAGCAGCTCGAACACAGGGTCCCTCCAAGAGACCCAGTACTTC.

This clonotype has a count of ten or more. This rearrangement joins TRBV7-6 to TRBJ2-1, with 11 bases identical to TRBD2. This CDR3 is 16 amino acids long. Germline V gene sequence: CDR1 SGHVS, CDR2 FNYEAQ. The V and J ends lost 1 base and 8 bases, in that order; junction bases with no gene match: 7. CDR3 protein: CASSLVSTSGMYEQFF. The CDR3 DNA reads TGTGCCAGCAGCTTAGTGTCGACTAGCGGGATGTATGAGCAGTTCTTC. The full variable domain, its missing parts supplied by reference TRBV7-6 and TRBJ2-1, is GAGVSQSPRYKVTKRGQDVALRCDPISGHVSLYWYRQALGQGPEFLTYFNYEAQQDKSGLPNDRFSAERPEGSISTLTIQRTEQRDSAMYRCASSLVSTSGMYEQFFGPGTRLTVL.

The table lists this clonotype with a few counts. The chain carries TRBV20-1 and TRBJ2-3; 8 nucleotides match TRBD2. V lost 2 bases to trimming and J lost 4 bases; unmatched junction nucleotides: 5. There are 14 residues in the CDR3. Germline V gene data show CDR1 as DFQATT and CDR2 as SNEGSKA (reference sequence). This CDR3 is CSARSSGSADTQYF. Here the CDR3 DNA reads TGCAGTGCTAGATCGAGCGGGAGTGCAGATACGCAGTATTTT.

This clonotype came up many times. The chain recombines TRBV9 with TRBJ2-2; TRBD2 agrees at 9 bases. The junction had 11 bases not matched to a gene; V was cut back by 0 bases and J by 5 bases. Germline V gives CDR1 SGDLS, CDR2 YYNGEE. The CDR3 sequence is 18 residues long. As DNA, the CDR3 is TGTGCCAGCAGCGTAGAGGGTAGTCCAGCGGGAGGAACCGGGGAGCTGTTTTTT. Protein: CASSVEGSPAGGTGELFF. The full variable domain, with the rest looked up from reference TRBV9 and TRBJ2-2, is DSGVTQTPKHLITATGQRVTLRCSPRSGDLSVYWYQQSLDQGLQFLIQYYNGEERAKGNILERFSAQQFPDLHSELNLSSLELGDSALYFCASSVEGSPAGGTGELFFGEGSRLTVL.

The sample holds many counts of this clonotype. The chain is built from TRBV7-9 and TRBJ2-3; D gene uncertain. Trimming left V 2 bases short and J 7 bases short, with 7 bases between. CDR1 is SEHNR, CDR2 FQNEAQ, per germline (reference sequence). There are 12 residues in the CDR3. The CDR3 loop is CASSLSTNTQYF. The CDR3 DNA reads TGTGCCAGCAGCTTATCTACGAATACGCAGTATTTT.

Turning to this clonotype: This could be a read error, since a much larger clone is one nucleotide away. Lacking the conserved final phenylalanine or tryptophan, this CDR3 likely reflects a read error. The rearrangement uses TRBV11-2 and TRBJ2-3; D unresolved. The CDR3 consists of 13 residues. The V gene lost 1 base and the J gene lost 1 base, with 3 bases spanning the gap. Germline V gives CDR1 SGHAT, CDR2 FQNNGV. Here the CDR3 reads CASSLAGTDTQYY. For the CDR3, the DNA is TGTGCCAGCAGCTTAGCGGGCACAGATACGCAGTATTAT.

This clonotype was detected only a few times. DNA for the CDR3: TGTGCCATCAGTGAGGTCTCAGCGGGAGTCTACGAGCAGTACTTC. This sequence encodes CAISEVSAGVYEQYF. The V call is TRBV10-3, the J call TRBJ2-7; TRBD2 matches 8 bases. This CDR3 region has 15 residues. The ends lost 2 bases at V and 3 bases at J; junction bases unmatched: 6. In germline, CDR1 is ENHRY, CDR2 SYGVKD.

This clonotype has ten or more counts. The chain has TRBV24-1 and TRBJ1-2; tentative D call: TRBD1 (5 bases). Trimming left V 2 bases short and J 7 bases short, with 10 bases between. The CDR3 length is 13 residues. In germline, CDR1 is KGHDR, CDR2 SFDVKD. CDR3: CATSDSDRGGYTF. CDR3 coding DNA: TGTGCCACCAGTGATTCCGACAGAGGTGGCTACACCTTC.

The chain combines TRBV11-2 with TRBJ2-3, with TRBD1 identical over 7 bases. The CDR3 has 14 amino acids. The ends lost 5 bases at V and 6 bases at J; junction bases unmatched: 8. From germline, CDR1 is SGHAT and CDR2 FQNNGV. The CDR3 DNA reads as TGTGCCAGCAGCCGGGACAGAGACCGCGATACGCAGTATTTT. Translation gives CASSRDRDRDTQYF.

This sequence joins TRBV29-1 and TRBJ1-1, with D perhaps TRBD1 (6 bases). This CDR3 has 14 residues. Deletions cut 5 bases from V and 11 bases from J, with 24 bases between. Germline V gene lookup returns CDR1 SQVTM and CDR2 ANQGSEA. The CDR3 loop is CSVRLSDRGSNAFF. The CDR3, as DNA: TGCAGCGTTCGCCTCTCGGACAGAGGATCGAACGCTTTCTTT.

This clonotype was picked up many times. The rearrangement joins TRBV7-2 to TRBJ2-1; a weak D match, TRBD1 (7 bases). The CDR3 runs 17 residues. The germline V and J ends were trimmed by 5 bases and 0 bases, with 17 bases remaining between them. Germline lookup yields CDR1 SGHTA and CDR2 FQGNSA. As DNA, the CDR3 is TGTGCCAGCAGCCTAAAGGGGGCGGGGAGCTCCTACAATGAGCAGTTCTTC. This translates into CASSLKGAGSSYNEQFF.

J is TRBJ2-7 and V is TRBV18, with D maybe TRBD1 (6 bases). The CDR3 totals 16 residues. Trimming pared 6 bases from V and 4 bases from J, leaving 22 bases between. Germline V gene data show CDR1 as KGHSH and CDR2 as LQKENI. This chain's CDR3 is CASSRAFRDTLYEQYF. In nucleotides, the CDR3 is TGTGCCAGCTCCCGTGCCTTCCGGGACACTTTATACGAGCAGTACTTC.

This clonotype was found many times. The rearrangement joins TRBV7-2 to TRBJ1-2; maybe TRBD1 (5 bases). This CDR3 spans 13 amino acids. CDR1 and CDR2 from the germline V gene are SGHTA and FQGNSA. Trimming removed 1 base at V and 2 bases at J, with 5 bases between. This CDR3 is CASSLGGNYGYTF. The CDR3 DNA reads TGTGCCAGCAGCTTAGGGGGGAACTATGGCTACACCTTC.

This chain connects TRBV6-2 or TRBV6-3 to TRBJ2-3; TRBD2 matches 13 bases. Trimming removed 7 bases from V and 8 bases from J; junction bases left unmatched: 12. The CDR3 runs 16 residues. Germline-derived CDR1 and CDR2 are MNHEY and SVGEGT. For the CDR3, the DNA is TGTGCCAGCACCAGCCGGACTAGCGGGAGTTGGGGTACGCAGTATTTT. The encoded protein is CASTSRTSGSWGTQYF.

In its sample, this clonotype was seen a few times. The chain uses TRBV24-1 and TRBJ2-3, with TRBD1 identical over 7 bases. CDR1 is KGHDR and CDR2 is SFDVKD in the germline V gene. After removal of 4 bases from V and 1 base from J, the junction contained 10 bases not matched to a gene. The CDR3 is 17 residues long. CDR3 sequence reads: CATSDLQTGSGTDTQYF. The CDR3 DNA sequence: TGTGCCACCAGTGACCTTCAGACAGGGTCTGGCACAGATACGCAGTATTTT.

This clonotype was picked up many times. The chain links TRBV6-5 to TRBJ2-5; perhaps TRBD1 as D (5 bases). The CDR3 contains 12 residues. V was pared by 6 bases and J by 4 bases, with 9 bases between. Germline V gene sequence: CDR1 MNHEY, CDR2 SVGAGI. CDR3: CASSKRGETQYF. CDR3 sequence (DNA): TGTGCCAGCAGCAAAAGGGGAGAGACCCAGTACTTC.

This clonotype was seen repeatedly, ten times or more. This sequence joins TRBV11-2 and TRBJ2-3; 11 nucleotides line up with TRBD1. The trim removed 4 bases at V and 3 bases at J, leaving 6 bases unmatched. Germline-derived CDR1 and CDR2 are SGHAT and FQNNGV. The CDR3 is 16 residues long. The CDR3 DNA follows: TGTGCCAGCAGCTCAGCTGGGACAGGGGGGACAGATACGCAGTATTTT. Encoded protein: CASSSAGTGGTDTQYF.

This clonotype was recorded at least ten times. The chain combines TRBV10-3 with TRBJ2-2; D assignment may be TRBD1 or TRBD2 (5 bases each). V lost 0 bases and J 6 bases, leaving 14 bases between the germline ends. The germline CDR1 and CDR2 sequences are ENHRY and SYGVKD. The CDR3 loop spans 16 amino acids. CDR3 nucleotides: TGTGCCATCAGTGAGTCGGGGGATGCGAGACCCGGGGAGCTGTTTTTT. It translates to CAISESGDARPGELFF.

This clonotype was seen only a few times. The V and J genes are TRBV7-2 and TRBJ1-4; D is undetermined. In germline, CDR1 is SGHTA, CDR2 FQGNSA. V shed 5 bases and J shed 7 bases, with 14 bases lying between them. This CDR3 has 14 residues. For the CDR3, the DNA is TGTGCCAGCAGCGCAAGGGAGTACGGTGAAAAACTGTTTTTT. Its translation is CASSAREYGEKLFF.

This clonotype was observed at least ten times. The V and J genes are TRBV7-8 and TRBJ2-1; no clear D gene. Looked up from germline, CDR1 is SGHVS and CDR2 is FQNEAQ. The germline V and J ends were trimmed by 5 bases and 9 bases, with 14 bases remaining between them. The CDR3 runs to 13 residues. The CDR3 coding sequence is TGTGCCAGCAGCCTTGAGCATGCGCGTGAGCAGTTCTTC. Translation: CASSLEHAREQFF.